Presented here are 2 T cell receptor beta chains from one specimen sequenced in a study of T-cell reconstitution after alpha-beta-depleted transplantation in children. Using unique molecular identifiers, the investigators prepared the TCRbeta library. A single record per CDR3 protein comes from TCRdb applying MiXCR to the PCR reads. The sample holds around 400,000 distinct CDR3 sequences, roughly 10% seen once. The specimen was PBMCs from the stem cell graft donor, collected from the stem cell graft. These receptors all stem from a human donor who donated a stem cell graft to a child with acute myeloid leukemia.

This clonotype turned up a few times. The rearrangement uses TRBV5-6 and TRBJ1-5, with 9 bases fitting TRBD1. The ends lost 1 base at V and 6 bases at J; junction bases unmatched: 11. The CDR3 runs to 17 residues. The germline gives CDR1 SGHDT, CDR2 YYEEEE. This CDR3 reads CASSLLAGQGFSQPQHF. The CDR3 DNA is TGTGCCAGCAGCTTGTTAGCGGGACAGGGCTTTAGTCAGCCCCAGCATTTT.

J is TRBJ2-3 and V is TRBV18, with D uncertain. The germline V gene encodes CDR1 KGHSH and CDR2 LQKENI. CDR3 size: 11 residues. Trimming shortened V by 3 bases and J by 4 bases, and 2 bases separated the two germline ends. In nucleotides, the CDR3 is TGTGCCAGCTCACCGTCAGATACGCAGTATTTT. It is translated as CASSPSDTQYF.